The sequence of this TCR beta chain was determined in a study of cytomegalovirus exposure and HLA in healthy donors. With regard to this clone: Its antigen remains unidentified.

Study findings and constraints: As confirmed in vitro, a few CMV-associated chains were specific for CMV antigens. Most TCR sequences were seen very rarely across donors, but some public TCRs occurred in many.

CDR1 SGHRS and CDR2 YFSETQ come from the germline V gene. V shed 7 bases and J 4 bases; nucleotides not matched to a gene: 5. CDR3 length: 14 residues. Profiling relied on immunoSEQ multiplex PCR, and the TCRdb table lists in-frame clones only, not all of them. The sample records 120,000 or so clones, approximately 91% being singletons. Material for sequencing was PBMCs. V and J are TRBV5-1 and TRBJ2-1; 10 positions match TRBD1. This receptor was obtained from a woman aged 18-30 years in good health and CMV-seronegative. DNA for the CDR3: TGCGCCAGCCGAGACAGGGGGCAATACAATGAGCAGTTCTTC. It yields the protein CASRDRGQYNEQFF.